Each of the 5 T cell receptor beta chains below was sequenced from the same sample in a study of blood T cell repertoires in COVID-19. The assay was immunoSEQ multiplex PCR, and TCRdb's table has in-frame clones only and misses some. The repertoire consists of about 300,000 clones, with about 87% occurring once and the leading ten covering roughly 1.6%. Sequenced: peripheral blood. Every receptor here comes from a woman in her 40s who had recovered from COVID-19.

The chain employs TRBV30 and TRBJ2-6; D might be TRBD2 (7 bases). The germline CDR1 and CDR2 sequences are GTSNPN and SVGIG (reference sequence). The CDR3 has 15 residues. V was clipped by 1 base and J by 2 bases, with 9 bases between them. CDR3 loop: CAWSGGGAGANVLTF. The CDR3, as DNA: TGTGCCTGGAGTGGGGGGGGCGCTGGGGCCAACGTCCTGACTTTC.

The chain couples TRBV12-3 or TRBV12-4 to TRBJ1-1; the match to TRBD1 covers 7 bases. Unmatched junction bases numbered 5, after V lost 6 bases and J lost 7 bases. The CDR3 loop spans 12 amino acids. The CDR3 nucleotides read TGTGCCAGCAGCCACGGGACAGTTGAAGCTTTCTTT. Protein: CASSHGTVEAFF.

CDR3 loop: CAWRRTGNTEAFF. CDR3 coding DNA: TGTGCCTGGAGAAGGACAGGGAACACTGAAGCTTTCTTT. The rearrangement joins TRBV30 to TRBJ1-1; TRBD1 matches 7 bases. The CDR3 sequence is 13 residues long. Trimming cost V 3 bases and J 1 base; bases outside gene matches: 2. Germline CDR1 GTSNPN, CDR2 SVGIG (reference sequence).

The chain has TRBV2 and TRBJ2-7; weak D call: TRBD1 (6 bases). This CDR3 is built from 13 residues. The germline CDR1 and CDR2 sequences are SNHLY and FYNNEI. With 6 bases removed from V and 5 bases from J, the gap between germline ends came to 14 bases. CDR3 bases: TGTGCCAGCAGCATCGAACAGGGTCACGAGCAGTACTTC. Its protein product is CASSIEQGHEQYF.

This clone was seen a single time. The chain employs TRBV18 and TRBJ1-2, with D possibly matching TRBD1 (5 bases). Germline CDR1 is KGHSH and CDR2 is LQKENI. The CDR3 spans 17 residues. V was pared by 0 bases and J by 4 bases, with 18 bases between. CDR3 nucleotide sequence: TGTGCCAGCTCACCACCGGTAGGGGCAAAGGGTAGCTATGGCTACACCTTC. Its protein product is CASSPPVGAKGSYGYTF.